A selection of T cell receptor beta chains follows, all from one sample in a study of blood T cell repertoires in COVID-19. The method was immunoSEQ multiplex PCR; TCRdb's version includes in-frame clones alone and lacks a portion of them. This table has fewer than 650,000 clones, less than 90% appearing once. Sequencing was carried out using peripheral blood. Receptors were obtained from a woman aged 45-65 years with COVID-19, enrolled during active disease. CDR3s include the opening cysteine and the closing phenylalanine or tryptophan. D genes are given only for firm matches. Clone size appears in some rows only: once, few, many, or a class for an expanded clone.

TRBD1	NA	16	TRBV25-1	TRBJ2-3	TGTGCCAGCAGTGACTTCGGGACAGGGACGGCAGATACGCAGTATTTT	CASSDFGTGTADTQYF
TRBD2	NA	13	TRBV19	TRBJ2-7	TGTGCCAGTGGACTAGCGGGGACCTACGAGCAGTACTTC	CASGLAGTYEQYF
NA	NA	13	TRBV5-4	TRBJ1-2	TGTGCCAGCAGCTTGGCGGGGGGTGAAGGCTACACCTTC	CASSLAGGEGYTF
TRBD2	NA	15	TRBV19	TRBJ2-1	TGTGCCAGTAGTCCTACTAGCGGGGGACGTGGTGAGCAGTTCTTC	CASSPTSGGRGEQFF
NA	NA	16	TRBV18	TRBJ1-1	TGTGCCAGCTCACTCCGGACCCGGGGGACTAACACTGAAGCTTTCTTT	CASSLRTRGTNTEAFF
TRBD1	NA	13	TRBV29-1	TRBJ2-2	TGCAGCGGAAGGACAGGGGACACCGGGGAGCTGTTTTTT	CSGRTGDTGELFF
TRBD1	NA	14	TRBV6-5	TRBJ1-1	TGTGCCAGCACCCCTGGACAGGCGAACACTGAAGCTTTCTTT	CASTPGQANTEAFF
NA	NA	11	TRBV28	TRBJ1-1	TGTGCCAGCACAGCGGGCACTGAAGCTTTCTTT	CASTAGTEAFF
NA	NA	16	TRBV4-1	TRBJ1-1	TGCGCCAGCAGCCTTAGCCGCCGGGGTATGTGGGCTGAAGCTTTCTTT	CASSLSRRGMWAEAFF
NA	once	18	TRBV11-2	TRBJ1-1	TGTGCCAGCAGCGATCAGGTCCGTCGGGGAAGAGAGAACACTGAAGCTTTCTTT	CASSDQVRRGRENTEAFF
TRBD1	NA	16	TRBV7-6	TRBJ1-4	TGTGCCAGCAGCTTAGCGCGTGGGACAGGGGGCGAAAAACTGTTTTTT	CASSLARGTGGEKLFF
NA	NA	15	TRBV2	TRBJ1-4	TGTGCCAGCAGTGAAGAGTCGGCAGGGGCTGAAAAACTGTTTTTT	CASSEESAGAEKLFF
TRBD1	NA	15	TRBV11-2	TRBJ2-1	TGTGCCAGCAGGTACCCCGGGACAGGGGGGAATGAGCAGTTCTTC	CASRYPGTGGNEQFF
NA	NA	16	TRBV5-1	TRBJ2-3	TGCGCCAGCAGCTTGCAGGGGCCCTACAGCACAGATACGCAGTATTTT	CASSLQGPYSTDTQYF
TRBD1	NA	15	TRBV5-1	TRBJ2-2	TGCGCCAGCAGCTTAGACAGGGGAAAGGCCGGGGAGCTGTTTTTT	CASSLDRGKAGELFF
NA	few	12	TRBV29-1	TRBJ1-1	TGCAGCGTCCAGGGGAGCGGCACTGAAGCTTTCTTT	CSVQGSGTEAFF
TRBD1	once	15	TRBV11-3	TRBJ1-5	TGTGCCAGCAGCTTAGAGACAGGGGATTTACAGCCCCAGCATTTT	CASSLETGDLQPQHF
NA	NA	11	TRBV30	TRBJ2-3	TGTGCCTGGACTCCTATGGATACGCAGTATTTT	CAWTPMDTQYF
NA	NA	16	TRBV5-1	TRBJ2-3	TGCGCCAGCAGCTCCTTTTCTAAGGGGAGCACAGATACGCAGTATTTT	CASSSFSKGSTDTQYF
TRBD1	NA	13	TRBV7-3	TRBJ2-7	TGTGCCAGCAGCTCGACAGGGTCCTACGAGCAGTACTTC	CASSSTGSYEQYF
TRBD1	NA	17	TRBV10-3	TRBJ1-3	TGTGCCATCAGTAGGACAGGGGGTATCGACTCTGGAAACACCATATATTTT	CAISRTGGIDSGNTIYF
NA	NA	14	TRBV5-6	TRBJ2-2	TGTGCCAGCAGGGACTCTTCGAACACCGGGGAGCTGTTTTTT	CASRDSSNTGELFF
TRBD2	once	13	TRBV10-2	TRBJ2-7	TGCGCCAGCAGGGTAGCGGGAGACTACGAGCAGTACTTC	CASRVAGDYEQYF
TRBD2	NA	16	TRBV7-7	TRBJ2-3	TGTGCCAGCAGCCGTGGACTAGCGGGGGCCACAGATACGCAGTATTTT	CASSRGLAGATDTQYF
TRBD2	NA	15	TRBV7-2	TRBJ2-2	TGTGCCAGCAGCGTTTACGGGGGGGACACCGGGGAGCTGTTTTTT	CASSVYGGDTGELFF
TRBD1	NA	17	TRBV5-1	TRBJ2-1	TGCGCCAGCAGCTCCGCTTTCGGGACAGGGTACTACAATGAGCAGTTCTTC	CASSSAFGTGYYNEQFF
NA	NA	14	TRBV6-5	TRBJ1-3	TGTGCCAGCACGGAGGGATTGGCTGGAAACACCATATATTTT	CASTEGLAGNTIYF
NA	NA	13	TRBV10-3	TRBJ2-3	TGTGCCGCTCTGGACAGCGGCACAGATACGCAGTATTTT	CAALDSGTDTQYF
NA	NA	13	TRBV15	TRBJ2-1	TGTGCCACCAGCAGAGAGAGAGGGATTGAGCAGTTCTTC	CATSRERGIEQFF
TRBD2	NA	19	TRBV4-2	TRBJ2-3	TGTGCCAGCAGCCATCCCAGCCCTAGCGGGGGGGAACACAGGGATACGCAGTATTTT	CASSHPSPSGGEHRDTQYF
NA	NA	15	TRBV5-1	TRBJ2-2	TGCGCCAGCAACAGAGACAGGACGAACACCGGGGAGCTGTTTTTT	CASNRDRTNTGELFF
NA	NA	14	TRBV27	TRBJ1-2	TGTGCCAGCAGTTCCATCGACACCAAATATGGCTACACCTTC	CASSSIDTKYGYTF
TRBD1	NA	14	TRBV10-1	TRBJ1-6	TGCGCCAGCAGCGCGGACAGGGAGACGTCACCCCTCCACTTT	CASSADRETSPLHF
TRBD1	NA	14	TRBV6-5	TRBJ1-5	TGTGCCAGCGGGGATGACAGGGTCCAACAGCCCCAGCATTTT	CASGDDRVQQPQHF
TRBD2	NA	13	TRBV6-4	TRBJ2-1	TGTGCCAGCAGTGAACTAGCGGGGGGGCATCGGTTCTTC	CASSELAGGHRFF
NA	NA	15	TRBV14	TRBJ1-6	TGTGCCAGCAGGGGTAGGGGCGGGGGAGCGTCACCCCTCCACTTT	CASRGRGGGASPLHF
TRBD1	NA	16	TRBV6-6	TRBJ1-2	TGTGCCAGCGCTCCGGGACAGGGGGCGGGGAGCTATGGCTACACCTTC	CASAPGQGAGSYGYTF
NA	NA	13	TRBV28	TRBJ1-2	TGTGCCAGCAGTCGGTACAGGCTCTGGGGCTACACCTTC	CASSRYRLWGYTF
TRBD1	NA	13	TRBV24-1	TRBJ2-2	TGTGCCACCGGATACGACAGGGCCGGGGAGCTGTTTTTT	CATGYDRAGELFF
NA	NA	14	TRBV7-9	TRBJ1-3	TGTGCCAGCAGCCGAGGGCGCTCTGGAAACACCATATATTTT	CASSRGRSGNTIYF
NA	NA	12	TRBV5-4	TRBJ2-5	TGTGCCAGCAGCTTGGCCCGGGAGACCCAGTACTTC	CASSLARETQYF
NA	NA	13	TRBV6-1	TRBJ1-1	TGTGCCAGCAGTGAAGGCAGGAACACTGAAGCTTTCTTT	CASSEGRNTEAFF